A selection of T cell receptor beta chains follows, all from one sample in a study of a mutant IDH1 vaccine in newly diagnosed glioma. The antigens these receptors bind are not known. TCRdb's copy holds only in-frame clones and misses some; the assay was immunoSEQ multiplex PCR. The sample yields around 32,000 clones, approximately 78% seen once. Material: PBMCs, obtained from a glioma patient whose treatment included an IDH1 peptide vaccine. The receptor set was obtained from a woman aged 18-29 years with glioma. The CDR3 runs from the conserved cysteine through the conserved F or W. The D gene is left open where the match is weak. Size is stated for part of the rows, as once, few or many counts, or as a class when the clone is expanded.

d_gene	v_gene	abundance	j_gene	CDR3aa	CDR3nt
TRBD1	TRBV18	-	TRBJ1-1	CASSPRGGGGGLGTEAFF	TGTGCCAGCTCACCACGAGGAGGGGGCGGAGGCCTGGGGACTGAAGCTTTCTTT
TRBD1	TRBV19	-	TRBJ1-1	CASSQQGARTEAFF	TGTGCCAGTAGCCAACAGGGGGCGAGAACTGAAGCTTTCTTT
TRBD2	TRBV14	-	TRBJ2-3	CASSPPGGARTDTQYF	TGTGCCAGCAGCCCACCGGGAGGGGCTCGTACAGATACGCAGTATTTT
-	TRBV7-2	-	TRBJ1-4	CASSLAREKKLFF	TGTGCCAGCAGCTTAGCCCGGGAGAAGAAACTGTTTTTT
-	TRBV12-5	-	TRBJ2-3	CASSMQGNTDTQYF	TGTGCTAGCAGCATGCAGGGAAACACAGATACGCAGTATTTT
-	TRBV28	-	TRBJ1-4	CASSPAGPTEKLFF	TGTGCCAGCAGTCCGGCTGGTCCCACCGAAAAACTGTTTTTT
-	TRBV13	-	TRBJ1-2	CASSLSGTEGYTF	TGTGCCAGCAGCTTATCAGGGACTGAGGGCTACACCTTC
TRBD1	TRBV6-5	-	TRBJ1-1	CASSYQGVMNTEAFF	TGTGCCAGCAGTTACCAGGGGGTCATGAACACTGAAGCTTTCTTT
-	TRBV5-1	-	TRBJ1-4	CASSLDDGGKLFF	TGCGCCAGCAGCCTGGATGACGGCGGAAAACTGTTTTTT
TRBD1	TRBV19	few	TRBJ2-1	CASSIGQGLKEQFF	TGTGCCAGTAGTATTGGACAGGGACTTAAGGAGCAGTTCTTC
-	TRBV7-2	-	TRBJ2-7	CASSLGGPPSSYEQYF	TGTGCCAGCAGCTTAGGGGGGCCCCCGAGCTCCTACGAGCAGTACTTC
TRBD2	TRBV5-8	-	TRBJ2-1	CASSGGLAGVNEQFF	TGTGCCAGCAGCGGGGGACTAGCGGGAGTCAATGAGCAGTTCTTC
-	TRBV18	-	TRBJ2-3	CASSPGVPDTQYF	TGTGCCAGCTCACCGGGTGTGCCAGATACGCAGTATTTT
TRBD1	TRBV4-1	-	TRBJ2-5	CASSLILPGQGQETQYF	TGCGCCAGCAGCCTCATACTCCCGGGACAGGGGCAAGAGACCCAGTACTTC
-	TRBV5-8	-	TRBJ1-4	CASSSSLTTNEKLFF	TGTGCCAGCAGCTCGTCTTTAACAACTAATGAAAAACTGTTTTTT
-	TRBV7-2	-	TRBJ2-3	CASSLVGGVSTDTQYF	TGTGCCAGCAGCTTAGTGGGCGGGGTTAGCACAGATACGCAGTATTTT
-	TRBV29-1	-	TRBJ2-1	CSVGGGRHEQFF	TGCAGCGTTGGCGGGGGCCGGCATGAGCAGTTCTTC
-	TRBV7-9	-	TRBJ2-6	CASSLARSAGANVLTF	TGTGCCAGCAGCTTAGCGCGGTCAGCTGGGGCCAACGTCCTGACTTTC
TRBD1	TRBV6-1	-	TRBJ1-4	CASLTGAWSEKLFF	TGTGCCAGCTTGACAGGGGCTTGGAGCGAAAAACTGTTTTTT
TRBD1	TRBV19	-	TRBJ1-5	CATSKTGVLGMQHSNQPQHF	TGTGCCACCTCAAAGACAGGGGTTTTAGGGATGCAACATAGCAATCAGCCCCAGCATTTT
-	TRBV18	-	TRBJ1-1	CASSPSTENTEAFF	TGTGCCAGCTCACCTAGTACAGAGAACACTGAAGCTTTCTTT
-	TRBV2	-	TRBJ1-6	CASMVGVYNSPLHF	TGTGCCAGCATGGTGGGGGTCTATAATTCACCCCTCCACTTT
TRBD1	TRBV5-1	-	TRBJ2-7	CASSPQDRSYEQYF	TGCGCCAGCAGCCCCCAGGACAGGAGCTACGAGCAGTACTTC
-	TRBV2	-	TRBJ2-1	CASTATSSYNEQFF	TGTGCCAGCACCGCAACTAGCTCCTACAATGAGCAGTTCTTC
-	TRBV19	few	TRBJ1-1	CASSMGQMNTEAFF	TGTGCCAGTAGTATGGGGCAGATGAACACTGAAGCTTTCTTT
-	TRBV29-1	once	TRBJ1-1	CSVERTDYTEAFF	TGCAGCGTTGAGCGGACAGACTACACTGAAGCTTTCTTT
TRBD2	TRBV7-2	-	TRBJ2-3	CASSLYLAGVTDTQYF	TGTGCCAGCAGCTTATACCTAGCGGGCGTCACAGATACGCAGTATTTT
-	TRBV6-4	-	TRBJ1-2	CASSLQGGYGYTF	TGTGCCAGCAGCCTACAGGGAGGGTATGGCTACACCTTC
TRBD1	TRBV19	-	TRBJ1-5	CASRTAGTGVSNQPQHF	TGTGCCAGTAGAACAGCCGGGACAGGGGTTAGCAATCAGCCCCAGCATTTT
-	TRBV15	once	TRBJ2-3	CATRRQRNTDTQYF	TGTGCCACCAGGCGTCAGCGGAACACAGATACGCAGTATTTT
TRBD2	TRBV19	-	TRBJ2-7	CASSIVAGGYEQYF	TGTGCCAGTAGTATCGTAGCGGGAGGCTACGAGCAGTACTTC
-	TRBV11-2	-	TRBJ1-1	CASSLGGNTEAFF	TGTGCCAGCAGCTTAGGCGGTAACACTGAAGCTTTCTTT
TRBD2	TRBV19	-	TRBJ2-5	CASTESGRETQYF	TGTGCCAGTACCGAAAGCGGGAGGGAGACCCAGTACTTC
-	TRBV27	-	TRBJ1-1	CASSLGGSQGAFF	TGTGCCAGCAGTTTAGGGGGGTCGCAGGGAGCTTTCTTT
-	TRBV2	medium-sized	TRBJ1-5	CASSEQLSNQPQHF	TGTGCCAGCAGTGAACAGCTAAGCAATCAGCCCCAGCATTTT
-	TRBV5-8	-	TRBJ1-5	CASSSPTGLINQPQHF	TGTGCCAGCAGCTCACCGACGGGACTGATCAATCAGCCCCAGCATTTT
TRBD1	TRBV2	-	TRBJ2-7	CASRNPGQGYEQYF	TGTGCCAGCAGAAATCCGGGACAGGGTTACGAGCAGTACTTC
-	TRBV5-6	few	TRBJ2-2	CASLTGGANTGELFF	TGTGCCAGCCTGACGGGGGGCGCGAACACCGGGGAGCTGTTTTTT
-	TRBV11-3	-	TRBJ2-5	CASSGSASETQYF	TGTGCCAGCAGCGGTTCGGCGAGTGAGACCCAGTACTTC
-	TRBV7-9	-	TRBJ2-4	CASSLVQVGVQYF	TGTGCCAGCAGCTTAGTCCAGGTGGGGGTTCAGTACTTC
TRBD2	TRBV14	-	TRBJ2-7	CASSQGLAGGYEQYF	TGTGCCAGCAGCCAAGGACTAGCGGGAGGCTACGAGCAGTACTTC
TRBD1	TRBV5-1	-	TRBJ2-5	CASSTPGQGQETQYF	TGCGCCAGCAGCACTCCGGGACAGGGCCAAGAGACCCAGTACTTC
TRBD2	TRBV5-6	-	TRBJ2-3	CASRSYGTSGGFSTDTQYF	TGTGCCAGCAGAAGCTATGGGACTAGCGGGGGGTTTAGCACAGATACGCAGTATTTT
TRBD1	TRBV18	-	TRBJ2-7	CASSPSTGTYEQYF	TGTGCCAGCTCACCTTCGACAGGGACCTACGAGCAGTACTTC
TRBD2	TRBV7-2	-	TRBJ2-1	CASSSGLDWLFF	TGTGCCAGCAGCTCGGGACTAGATTGGCTGTTCTTC
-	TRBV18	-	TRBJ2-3	CASSYQGTDTDTQYF	TGTGCCAGCTCATACCAGGGCACCGACACAGATACGCAGTATTTT
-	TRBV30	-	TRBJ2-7	CAWSADTYEQYF	TGTGCCTGGAGTGCGGACACCTACGAGCAGTACTTC
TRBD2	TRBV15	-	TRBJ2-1	CATSRGLADNEQFF	TGTGCCACCAGCAGAGGACTAGCGGACAATGAGCAGTTCTTC
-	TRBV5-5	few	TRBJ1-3	CASSLWGNTIYF	TGTGCCAGCAGCTTGTGGGGAAACACCATATATTTT
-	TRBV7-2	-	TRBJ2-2	CASSWGPAPGELFF	TGTGCCAGCAGCTGGGGACCCGCCCCCGGGGAGCTGTTTTTT
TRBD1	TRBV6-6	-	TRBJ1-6	CASSTDRVDNSPLHF	TGTGCCAGCAGTACGGACAGGGTGGATAATTCACCCCTCCACTTT
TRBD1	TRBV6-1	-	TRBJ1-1	CAGSVRGLDTEAFF	TGTGCCGGCAGCGTCAGGGGGCTGGACACTGAAGCTTTCTTT
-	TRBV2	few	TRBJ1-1	CASSAWTVNTEAFF	TGTGCCAGCAGTGCGTGGACGGTGAACACTGAAGCTTTCTTT
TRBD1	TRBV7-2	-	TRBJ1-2	CASRVFGQGDYGYTF	TGTGCCAGCAGGGTTTTCGGACAGGGGGACTATGGCTACACCTTC
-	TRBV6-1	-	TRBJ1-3	CASTADNSGNTIYF	TGTGCCAGCACTGCGGACAACTCTGGAAACACCATATATTTT